This T cell receptor beta chain derives from a study of shared clonotypes between healthy human individuals. Study-wide results and limits: Clonotypes shared by all four sorted-subset donors had higher generation probabilities than non-shared clonotypes.

The length of the CDR3 is 15 residues. The germline V gene has CDR1 SGHRS and CDR2 YFSETQ. V lost 4 bases, J lost 6 bases, and 20 bases lay in between. Negatively enriched CD4+ T cells were divided by CD45RA into naive and memory. Sorted-subset replicate PCR reactions contained roughly 190 ng DNA, corresponding to approximately 30,000 T cell genomes. In the study's own analysis: ImmunoSEQ output lacked quality scores and full-length reads, limiting matched filtering. Here immunoSEQ multiplex PCR was the method, and the copy in TCRdb shows in-frame clones only, minus some. V and J calls plus clone size are reproduced from that table; the DNA served to infer D and trimming. This sample carries more than 2,000,000 clones, 90% to 95% of them seen once, and the ten largest clones take 0.14%. About this clone: Its antigen is not known.

Sequencing was carried out using naive CD4+ T cells sorted from blood. Noted subset: CD45RA+ positively selected. The clonotype originates from a young man in good health. This rearrangement joins TRBV5-1 to TRBJ2-7, with a possible D match to TRBD2 (7 bases). CDR3 coding DNA: TGCGCCAGCAGCGAACAGGGCGGGAGATACGGCGAGCAGTACTTC. As protein: CASSEQGGRYGEQYF.